This T cell receptor (beta chain) comes out of a study of identical twins. The CDR3 is made up of 13 amino acids. V gave up 5 bases and J gave up 5 bases, with 9 bases separating them. Germline V gene data show CDR1 as KGHDR and CDR2 as SFDVKD. TCRdb analysed the 5' RACE reads with MiXCR anew, one entry per CDR3 protein. The data contain 1,800,000 or so distinct CDR3 sequences, under 35% of them singletons. This sequence joins TRBV24-1 and TRBJ1-5, with D uncertain. The clonotype originates from a newborn girl in good health. Sequenced input: cord blood. Written as DNA, the CDR3 is TGTGCCACCAGTGTGAGTGGCCATCAGCCCCAGCATTTT. Its protein product is CATSVSGHQPQHF.